One and the same sample provided the 25 T cell receptor beta chains below, sequenced in a study of blood T cell repertoires in COVID-19. Data came from immunoSEQ multiplex PCR; TCRdb stores just in-frame clones and leaves some out. Counted here are about 240,000 clones, approximately 84% occurring once; the ten biggest clones make up around 2.9%. The sequenced sample consisted of peripheral blood. These TCRs come from a woman aged 25-40 years who had recovered from COVID-19.

This sequence joins TRBV20-1 and TRBJ2-2; TRBD2 might be the D (6 bases). CDR1 and CDR2 from the germline V gene are DFQATT and SNEGSKA (reference sequence). The CDR3 is 16 amino acids. Trimming pared 3 bases from V and 2 bases from J, leaving 16 bases between. The CDR3 DNA reads TGCAGTGCTAGTAAACCAGCGGGTACTAACACCGGGGAGCTGTTTTTT. Translation gives CSASKPAGTNTGELFF.

The V call is TRBV13, the J call TRBJ2-7; 7 bases fit TRBD2. V gave up 2 bases and J gave up 2 bases; unmatched junction bases: 3. CDR3 length: 14 residues. CDR1 and CDR2 from the germline V gene are PRHDT and FYEKMQ (reference sequence). CDR3 coding DNA: TGTGCCAGCAGCTTAAGTCGGGGGGCCTACGAGCAGTACTTC. Amino acid sequence: CASSLSRGAYEQYF. Using reference TRBV13 and TRBJ2-7 for the parts outside the CDR3, the full variable domain is AAGVIQSPRHLIKEKRETATLKCYPIPRHDTVYWYQQGPGQDPQFLISFYEKMQSDKGSIPDRFSAQQFSDYHSELNMSSLELGDSALYFCASSLSRGAYEQYFGPGTRLTVT.

The CDR3 DNA reads TGTGCCAGCAGCACCAGAACTAATCCAGCGGGGGAGCAGTACTTC. Its translation: CASSTRTNPAGEQYF. The chain carries TRBV7-9 and TRBJ2-7; 7 bases align to TRBD2. The germline V gene encodes CDR1 SEHNR and CDR2 FQNEAQ (reference sequence). CDR3 length: 15 residues. J lost 7 bases, V lost 5 bases, and 14 bases had no gene match.

The chain uses TRBV5-1 and TRBJ2-2; 8 bases fit TRBD2. With 7 bases clipped from V and 6 bases from J, the junction kept 8 bases outside the gene matches. The CDR3 extends over 14 amino acids. Germline CDR1 reads SGHRS; CDR2 reads YFSETQ. The CDR3 spells CASDKGLGAGELFF. In DNA, the CDR3 is TGCGCCAGCGACAAGGGACTAGGAGCCGGGGAGCTGTTTTTT.

The chain couples TRBV6-5 to TRBJ1-5, with 7 bases that match TRBD1. V lost 8 bases to trimming and J lost 6 bases; unmatched junction nucleotides: 13. The CDR3 has 15 residues. Germline V gene lookup returns CDR1 MNHEY and CDR2 SVGAGI. The CDR3 bases are TGTGCCAGCGTCCGCGAGACAGGGTCTAGTCAGCCCCAGCATTTT. Protein sequence: CASVRETGSSQPQHF.

This clone was recorded only once. V is TRBV6-1 and J is TRBJ1-2, with TRBD1 matching over 7 bases. Germline V CDR1 and CDR2: MNHNS, SASEGT. The CDR3 runs to 14 residues. With V trimmed by 1 base and J by 3 bases, 2 bases remained unmatched. CDR3 coding DNA: TGTGCCAGCAGTGAAGGCAGGGGGGACTATGGCTACACCTTC. Its protein product is CASSEGRGDYGYTF.

The chain combines TRBV6-1 with TRBJ2-1; 9 bases agree with TRBD1. The V gene's germline CDR1 is MNHNS and CDR2 SASEGT. This CDR3 is 16 amino acids long. The ends lost 4 bases at V and 3 bases at J; junction bases unmatched: 7. In nucleotides, the CDR3 is TGTGCCAGCAGTGGCCCCGGGACAGGGTTCTACAATGAGCAGTTCTTC. Translation: CASSGPGTGFYNEQFF.

This chain joins TRBV9 and TRBJ1-3; no clear D. V gave up 0 bases and J gave up 2 bases, with 9 bases separating them. The CDR3 has 15 amino acids. The V gene's germline CDR1 is SGDLS and CDR2 YYNGEE. The CDR3 is CASSVGEETGNTIYF. The CDR3 DNA is TGTGCCAGCAGCGTAGGGGAGGAGACTGGAAACACCATATATTTT.

The V gene is TRBV15, the J gene TRBJ2-7; 8 nucleotides match TRBD1. Germline CDR1 LNHNV, CDR2 YYDKDF (reference sequence). The V and J ends lost 3 bases and 0 bases, in that order; junction bases with no gene match: 7. The CDR3 extends over 16 amino acids. The CDR3 sequence is CATSSTWTGSSYEQYF. CDR3 bases: TGTGCCACCAGCAGTACGTGGACAGGGAGCTCCTACGAGCAGTACTTC.

The chain couples TRBV27 to TRBJ2-3; the D gene is possibly TRBD2 (5 bases). CDR1 is MNHEY and CDR2 is SMNVEV in the germline V gene (reference sequence). The ends were cut back, 3 bases at V and 1 base at J, with 11 bases in the middle. This CDR3 is 15 amino acids long. In DNA, the CDR3 is TGTGCCAGCAGTTTGTGGGGAGTGGGCACAGATACGCAGTATTTT. Translated: CASSLWGVGTDTQYF.

The J gene is TRBJ1-4, the V gene TRBV15, with TRBD1 matching over 10 bases. V was pared by 0 bases and J by 6 bases, with 7 bases of the junction left unmatched. Per the germline V gene, CDR1 is LNHNV and CDR2 is YYDKDF (reference sequence). The CDR3 is made up of 17 amino acids. The CDR3 DNA reads as TGTGCCACCAGCAGAGATTCGGGGACAGGGGTTGATGAAAAACTGTTTTTT. Encoded protein: CATSRDSGTGVDEKLFF.

This chain connects TRBV5-4 to TRBJ2-3; 11 bases fit TRBD2. The germline V gene has CDR1 SGHNT and CDR2 YYREEE (reference sequence). Trimming removed 2 bases from V and 0 bases from J; junction bases left unmatched: 8. The CDR3 has 18 amino acids. DNA for the CDR3: TGTGCCAGCAGCTTAGTAACTAGCGGGGGTCCTAGCACAGATACGCAGTATTTT. It encodes CASSLVTSGGPSTDTQYF.

The chain joins TRBV3-1 (or the pseudogene TRBV3-2) to TRBJ1-2; D not resolved. Looked up from germline, CDR1 is LGHDT and CDR2 is YNNKEL (reference sequence). There are 11 residues in the CDR3. V was shortened by 7 bases and J by 6 bases, with 9 bases between the two germline ends. The DNA for the CDR3 is TGTGCCAGCAACGGAGGAAATGGCTACACCTTC. Encoded protein: CASNGGNGYTF.

The chain couples TRBV4-1 to TRBJ1-4, with D uncertain. Looked up from germline, CDR1 is MGHRA and CDR2 is YSYEKL. CDR3 size: 16 residues. The V and J ends lost 0 bases and 7 bases respectively, with 15 bases between them. Here the CDR3 DNA reads TGCGCCAGCAGCCAAGAGTACGGCAGGTCGTTTGAAAAACTGTTTTTT. Encoded protein: CASSQEYGRSFEKLFF.

The chain joins TRBV10-3 to TRBJ1-1; 7 bases line up with TRBD1. Germline loops: CDR1 ENHRY, CDR2 SYGVKD. The CDR3 extends over 13 amino acids. V lost 5 bases, J lost 0 bases, and 0 bases stayed unmatched. The CDR3 region is CAISTGVNTEAFF. DNA for the CDR3: TGTGCCATCAGTACAGGGGTGAACACTGAAGCTTTCTTT.

The rearrangement uses TRBV4-1 and TRBJ2-3; TRBD1 is a possible D gene (7 bases). Trimming stripped 0 bases from V and 2 bases from J, with 12 bases between. This CDR3 contains 16 residues. Germline V gene lookup returns CDR1 MGHRA and CDR2 YSYEKL. For the CDR3, the DNA is TGCGCCAGCAGCCAAGATGGAGGGGGCGTCACAGATACGCAGTATTTT. Its protein is CASSQDGGGVTDTQYF.

V and J are TRBV19 and TRBJ1-2; D is ambiguous. Trimming removed 2 bases at V and 4 bases at J, with 11 bases between. The CDR3 runs 14 residues. Germline CDR1 is LNHDA and CDR2 is SQIVND (reference sequence). The CDR3 bases are TGTGCCAGTAGTATAAGTATACAGACCTATGGCTACACCTTC. As protein: CASSISIQTYGYTF.

This chain uses TRBV4-3 with TRBJ1-1; 8 bases agree with TRBD1. Unmatched junction bases numbered 3, after V lost 1 base and J lost 2 bases. This CDR3 comprises 15 residues. Germline loops: CDR1 LGHNA, CDR2 YSLEER. The CDR3 loop is CASSQGTGLNTEAFF. The CDR3 nucleotides read TGCGCCAGCAGCCAAGGGACAGGGTTAAACACTGAAGCTTTCTTT.

The chain employs TRBV29-1 and TRBJ2-7; possible D gene TRBD1, 8 bases. Trimming left V 4 bases short and J 1 base short, with 14 bases between. Germline CDR1 and CDR2: SQVTM and ANQGSEA. The CDR3 sequence is 14 residues long. The CDR3 DNA reads as TGCAGCGTTGGGGGGGGACAGGAGTCCTACGAGCAGTACTTC. This codes for CSVGGGQESYEQYF.

This clone turned up a few times. This rearrangement joins TRBV7-9 to TRBJ1-1, with a weak D call TRBD1 (5 bases). From germline, CDR1 is SEHNR and CDR2 FQNEAQ (reference sequence). This CDR3 comprises 15 residues. V was pared by 5 bases and J by 5 bases, with 18 bases between. CDR3 DNA sequence: TGTGCCAGCAGCCCATGGGGACCGGAGGGGACTGAAGCTTTCTTT. Translation: CASSPWGPEGTEAFF.

The chain is built from TRBV6-5 and TRBJ2-7, with TRBD1 identical over 7 bases. The CDR3 extends over 14 amino acids. With V trimmed by 10 bases and J by 2 bases, 11 bases remained unmatched. Per the germline V gene, CDR1 is MNHEY and CDR2 is SVGAGI. CDR3 region: CAIQPTGTTYEQYF. CDR3 in DNA: TGTGCCATCCAACCGACAGGGACAACCTACGAGCAGTACTTC.

The rearrangement links TRBV6-5 to TRBJ2-7, with 8 positions matching TRBD1. The length of the CDR3 is 15 residues. V was pared by 2 bases and J by 2 bases, with 5 bases of the junction left unmatched. Per the germline V gene, CDR1 is MNHEY and CDR2 is SVGAGI. The DNA for the CDR3 is TGTGCCAGCAGTTACCGACAGGGGTCGACCTACGAGCAGTACTTC. Protein product: CASSYRQGSTYEQYF.

The chain recombines TRBV28 with TRBJ1-5; TRBD1 might be the D (5 bases). The CDR3 covers 15 residues. V shed 5 bases and J shed 2 bases, with 13 bases lying between them. In germline, CDR1 is MDHEN, CDR2 SYDVKM. The CDR3 DNA sequence: TGTGCCAGCAGTATGACTCCGGGGGGCAATCAGCCCCAGCATTTT. Protein product: CASSMTPGGNQPQHF.

This clone was seen only a few times. The chain is built from TRBV5-4 and TRBJ1-2, with D possibly matching TRBD1 (6 bases). Germline lookup yields CDR1 SGHNT and CDR2 YYREEE (reference sequence). CDR3 size: 16 residues. Trimming took off 4 bases at V and 6 bases at J, with 22 bases between the two ends. In DNA form, the CDR3 reads TGTGCCAGCAGCCCCCTGGGGGCGGGTAGGGAGAATGGCTACACCTTC. Translated: CASSPLGAGRENGYTF.

This clone has only a few counts. The J gene is TRBJ2-2, the V gene TRBV3-1 (or the pseudogene TRBV3-2); 7 bases are shared with TRBD1. CDR3 length: 20 amino acids. The trim removed 3 bases at V and 1 base at J, leaving 17 bases unmatched. Germline V gives CDR1 LGHDT, CDR2 YNNKEL (reference sequence). The CDR3 DNA reads TGTGCCAGCAGCCACACCCCCCCCCGGGACAGACTACAGAACACCGGGGAGCTGTTTTTT. Its translation: CASSHTPPRDRLQNTGELFF.